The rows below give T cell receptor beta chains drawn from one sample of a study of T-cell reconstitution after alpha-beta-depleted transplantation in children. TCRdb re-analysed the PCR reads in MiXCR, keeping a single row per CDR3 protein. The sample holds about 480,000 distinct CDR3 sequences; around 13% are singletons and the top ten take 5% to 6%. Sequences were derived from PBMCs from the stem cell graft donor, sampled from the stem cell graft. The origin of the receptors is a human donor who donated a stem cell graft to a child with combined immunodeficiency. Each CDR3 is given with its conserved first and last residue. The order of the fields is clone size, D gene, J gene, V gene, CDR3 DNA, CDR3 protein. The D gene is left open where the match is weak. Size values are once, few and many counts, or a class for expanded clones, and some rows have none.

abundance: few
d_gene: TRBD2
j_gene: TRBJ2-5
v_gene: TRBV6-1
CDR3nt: TGTGCCAGCAGACGAGGGGGACTAGCGGGACTGGAGACCCAGTACTTC
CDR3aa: CASRRGGLAGLETQYF

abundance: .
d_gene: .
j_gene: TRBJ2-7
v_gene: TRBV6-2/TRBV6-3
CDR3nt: TGTGCCAGCAGTACACCTATCTCCTACGAGCAGTACTTC
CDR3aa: CASSTPISYEQYF

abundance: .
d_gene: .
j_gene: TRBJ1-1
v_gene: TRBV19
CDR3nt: TGTGCCAGTAGTGAAGGAGCGAACACTGAAGCTTTCTTT
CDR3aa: CASSEGANTEAFF

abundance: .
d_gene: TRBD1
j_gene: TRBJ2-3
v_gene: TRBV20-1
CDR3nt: TGCAGTGCTCGACACGGGACAGAGGGGTCGGGTACGCAGTATTTT
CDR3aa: CSARHGTEGSGTQYF

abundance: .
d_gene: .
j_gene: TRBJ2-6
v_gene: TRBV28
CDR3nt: TGTGCCACCAAACTGTCCTCTGGGGCCAACGTCCTGACTTTC
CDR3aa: CATKLSSGANVLTF

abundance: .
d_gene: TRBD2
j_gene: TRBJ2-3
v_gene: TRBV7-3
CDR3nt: TGTGCCAGCAGTCGGACTAGCGGGGCCACAGATACGCAGTATTTT
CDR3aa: CASSRTSGATDTQYF

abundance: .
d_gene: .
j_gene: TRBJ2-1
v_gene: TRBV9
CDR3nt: TGTGCCAGCGGGAGTGCATATGAGCAGTTCTTC
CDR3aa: CASGSAYEQFF

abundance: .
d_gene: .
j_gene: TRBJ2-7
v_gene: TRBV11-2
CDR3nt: TGTGCCAGCAGCTTAGGCGGTGCGGGGTCCTACGAGCAGTACTTC
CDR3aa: CASSLGGAGSYEQYF

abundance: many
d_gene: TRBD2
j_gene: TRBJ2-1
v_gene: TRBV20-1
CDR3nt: TGCAGCAGGACTAGCGGCTCCTACAATGAGCAGTTCTTC
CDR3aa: CSRTSGSYNEQFF

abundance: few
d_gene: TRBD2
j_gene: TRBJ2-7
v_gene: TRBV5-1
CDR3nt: TGCGCCAGCAGCTTTAGCGGGCTAGCCTACGAGCAGTACTTC
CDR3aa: CASSFSGLAYEQYF

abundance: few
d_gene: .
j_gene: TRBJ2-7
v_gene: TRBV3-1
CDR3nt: TGTGCCAGCAGCCAAAGGGGAAACTACGAGCAGTACTTC
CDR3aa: CASSQRGNYEQYF

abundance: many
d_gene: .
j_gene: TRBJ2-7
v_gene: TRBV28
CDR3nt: TGTGCCAGCACTTCCGGGACACCCTCCTACGAGCAGTACTTC
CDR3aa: CASTSGTPSYEQYF

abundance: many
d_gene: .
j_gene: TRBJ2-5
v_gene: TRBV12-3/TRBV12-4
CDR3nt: TGTGCCAGCAACCTAGGGAGGACCCAGTACTTC
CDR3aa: CASNLGRTQYF

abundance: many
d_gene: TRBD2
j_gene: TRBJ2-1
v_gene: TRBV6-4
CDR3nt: TGTGCCAGCAGTGACATAGCGGGGGAATACAATGAGCAGTTCTTC
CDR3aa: CASSDIAGEYNEQFF

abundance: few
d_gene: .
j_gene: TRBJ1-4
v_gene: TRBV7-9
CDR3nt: TGTGCCAGCAGCTTAGGGTATGAAAAACTGTTTTTT
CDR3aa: CASSLGYEKLFF

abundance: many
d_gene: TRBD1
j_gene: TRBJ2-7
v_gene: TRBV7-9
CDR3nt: TGTGCCAGCAGCCCACAGGGGGCCGGGGAGCAGTACTTC
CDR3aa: CASSPQGAGEQYF

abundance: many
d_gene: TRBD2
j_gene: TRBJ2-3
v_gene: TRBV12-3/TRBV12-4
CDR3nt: TGTGCCAGCAGTTTACTAGCGGGAGATACGCAGTATTTT
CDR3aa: CASSLLAGDTQYF

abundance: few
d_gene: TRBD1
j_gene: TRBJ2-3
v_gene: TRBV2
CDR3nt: TGTGCCAGCAGTAAGGACAGGGGAAGCACAGATACGCAGTATTTT
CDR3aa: CASSKDRGSTDTQYF

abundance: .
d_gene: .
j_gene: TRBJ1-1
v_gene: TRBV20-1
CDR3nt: TGCAGTGGTCACAGGGATAAAGCTTTCTTT
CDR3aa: CSGHRDKAFF

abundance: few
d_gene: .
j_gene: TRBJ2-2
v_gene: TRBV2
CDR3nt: TGTGCCAGCAGCTGGAGCAACACCGGGGAGCTGTTTTTT
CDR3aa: CASSWSNTGELFF

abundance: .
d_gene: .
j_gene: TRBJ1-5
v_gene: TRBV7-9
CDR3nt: TGTGCCAGCGGAGTCGGGCGCAATCAGCCCCAGCATTTT
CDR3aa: CASGVGRNQPQHF

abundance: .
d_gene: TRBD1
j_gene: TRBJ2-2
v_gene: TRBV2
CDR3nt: TGTGCCAGCAGTCGACGGACAGGGGGGCCCGGGGAGCTGTTTTTT
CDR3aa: CASSRRTGGPGELFF

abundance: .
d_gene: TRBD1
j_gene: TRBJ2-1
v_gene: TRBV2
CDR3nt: TGTGCCAGCCCAGGGGGAACAGATCCCTACAATGAGCAGTTCTTC
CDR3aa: CASPGGTDPYNEQFF

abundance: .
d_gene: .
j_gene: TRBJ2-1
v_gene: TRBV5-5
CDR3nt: TGTGCCAGCAGCTTACCTCTAACCTCCTACAATGAGCAGTTCTTC
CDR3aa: CASSLPLTSYNEQFF

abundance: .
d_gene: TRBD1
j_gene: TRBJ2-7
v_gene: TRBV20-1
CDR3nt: TGCAGTGCTAGAGTTTCCTCATGGGACAGGGGGCGCTACGAGCAGTACTTC
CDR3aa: CSARVSSWDRGRYEQYF

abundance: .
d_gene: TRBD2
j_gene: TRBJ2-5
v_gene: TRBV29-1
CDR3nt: TGCAGCCAGGCGACCGGGGGGGAAAAAGAGACCCAGTACTTC
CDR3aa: CSQATGGEKETQYF

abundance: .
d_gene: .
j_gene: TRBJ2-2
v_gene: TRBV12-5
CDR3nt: TGTGCTAGTGGTCGGACGGTCGGGGAGCTGTTTTTT
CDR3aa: CASGRTVGELFF

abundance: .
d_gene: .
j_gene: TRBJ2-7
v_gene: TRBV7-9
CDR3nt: TGTGCCAGCAGCTTAGTTTGGGGAGACTACGAGCAGTACTTC
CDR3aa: CASSLVWGDYEQYF

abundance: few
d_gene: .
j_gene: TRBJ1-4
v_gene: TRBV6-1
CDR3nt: TGTGCCAGCAGGGGGGAGTTGGAACTGTTTTTT
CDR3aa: CASRGELELFF

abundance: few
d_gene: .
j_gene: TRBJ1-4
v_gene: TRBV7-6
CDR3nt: TGTGCCAGCAGCCCCGCCGGGATTAATGAAAAACTGTTTTTT
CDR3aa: CASSPAGINEKLFF

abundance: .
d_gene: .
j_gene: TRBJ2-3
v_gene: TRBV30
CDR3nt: TGTGCCTGGAGTGTAACGGCGGATACGCAGTATTTT
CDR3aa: CAWSVTADTQYF

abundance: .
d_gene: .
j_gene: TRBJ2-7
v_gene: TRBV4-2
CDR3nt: TGTGCCAGCAGCCCAATCCCGACCACCTACGAGCAGTACTTC
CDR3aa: CASSPIPTTYEQYF